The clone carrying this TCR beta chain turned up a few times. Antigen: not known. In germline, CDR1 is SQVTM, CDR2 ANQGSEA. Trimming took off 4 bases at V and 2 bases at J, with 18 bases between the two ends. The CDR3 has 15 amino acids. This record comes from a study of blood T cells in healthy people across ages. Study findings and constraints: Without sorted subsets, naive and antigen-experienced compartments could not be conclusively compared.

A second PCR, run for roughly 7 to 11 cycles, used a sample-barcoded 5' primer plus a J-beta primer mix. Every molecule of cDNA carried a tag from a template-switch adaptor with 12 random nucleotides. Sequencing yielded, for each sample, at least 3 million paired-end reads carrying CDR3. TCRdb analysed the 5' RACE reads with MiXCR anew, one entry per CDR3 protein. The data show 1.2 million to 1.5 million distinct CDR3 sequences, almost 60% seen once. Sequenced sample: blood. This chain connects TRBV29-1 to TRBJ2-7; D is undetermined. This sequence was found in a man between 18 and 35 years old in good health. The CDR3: CSVGYKVGKPYEQYF. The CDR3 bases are TGCAGCGTTGGATATAAAGTGGGGAAACCCTACGAGCAGTACTTC.